Presented here are 29 T cell receptor beta chains from one specimen sequenced in a study of blood T cells in healthy people across ages. A second roughly 7 to 12 cycle PCR used barcoded and J-beta primers. TCRdb fed the 5' RACE reads into MiXCR, producing one record per CDR3 protein. Of hundreds of thousands of distinct CDR3 sequences listed, 52% are singletons. The source material was blood. The receptors derive from a woman older than 75 in good health.

There are a few counts of this clonotype. A much larger clone lies a single base off, so this may be a read error. The rearrangement joins TRBV9 to TRBJ2-1; unclear D gene. This CDR3 contains 12 residues. Germline CDR1 SGDLS, CDR2 YYNGEE. The CDR3 DNA reads TGTGTGGGCAGCGTGGTAGGGTCTGAGCAGTTCTTC. It yields the protein CVGSVVGSEQFF.

A remark on this clonotype: It may be a read error: a sequence one base away is much more abundant. The chain links TRBV11-2 to TRBJ2-5, with TRBD2 matching over 9 bases. Germline V gene data show CDR1 as SGHAT and CDR2 as FQNNGV. V gave up 6 bases and J gave up 11 bases; unmatched junction bases: 16. The CDR3 loop spans 15 amino acids. The CDR3 coding sequence is TGTGCCAGCAGTGTAGCGGGAGCCCCGGTCTATGAGCAGTACTTC. Its translation: CASSVAGAPVYEQYF.

The chain links TRBV9 to TRBJ2-7; no definite D call. CDR1 is SGDLS and CDR2 is YYNGEE in the germline V gene. Trimming cost V 0 bases and J 2 bases, with 9 bases left between them. The CDR3 totals 14 residues. In DNA, the CDR3 is TGTGCCAGCAGCGTAGGGCGTGGGGCCTACGAGCAGTACTTC. This encodes CASSVGRGAYEQYF.

The genes are TRBV20-1 and TRBJ2-2; a possible D gene is TRBD1 (7 bases). The CDR3 length is 14 residues. V was cut by 6 bases and J by 7 bases, with 18 bases left in between. Germline lookup yields CDR1 DFQATT and CDR2 SNEGSKA (reference sequence). The CDR3 region has the DNA TGCAGTGCGATCCAGGGGGGCGCCGGCGGGGAGCTGTTTTTT. This encodes CSAIQGGAGGELFF.

V and J are TRBV29-1 and TRBJ1-1, with D unresolved. CDR1 SQVTM and CDR2 ANQGSEA come from the germline V gene. Between the trimmed V and J ends, which lost 4 bases and 0 bases, there was a span of 9 bases. The CDR3 loop spans 13 amino acids. In nucleotides, the CDR3 is TGCAGCGTTGTACGGGCTATGAACACTGAAGCTTTCTTT. Translating gives CSVVRAMNTEAFF.

V and J are TRBV5-1 and TRBJ1-6; D might be TRBD1 (6 bases). Trimming stripped 10 bases from V and 5 bases from J, with 13 bases between. CDR1 is SGHRS and CDR2 is YFSETQ in the germline V gene. The length of the CDR3 is 13 residues. CDR3 in amino acids: CAGTRGDNSPLHF. The CDR3 coding sequence is TGCGCCGGCACGAGGGGGGATAATTCACCCCTCCACTTT.

The chain recombines TRBV18 with TRBJ1-2; 7 nucleotides agree with TRBD1. The CDR3 has 15 amino acids. CDR1 and CDR2 from the germline V gene are KGHSH and LQKENI. J was trimmed by 5 bases and V by 0 bases; bases with no gene match: 6. The CDR3: CASSPPGRGQYGYTF. The DNA for the CDR3 is TGTGCCAGCTCACCACCGGGAAGGGGGCAATATGGCTACACCTTC.

The J gene is TRBJ2-4, the V gene TRBV9; perhaps TRBD2 as D (5 bases). Germline V gene data show CDR1 as SGDLS and CDR2 as YYNGEE. This CDR3 has 13 amino acids. The V end lost 6 bases, the J end lost 6 bases, and 13 bases lay between the germline ends. The CDR3, as DNA: TGTGCCAGCAACCGGGGTTCTTCAAACATTCAGTACTTC. This translates into CASNRGSSNIQYF.

The chain uses TRBV5-1 and TRBJ2-3, with a tentative D call TRBD1 (6 bases). Per the germline V gene, CDR1 is SGHRS and CDR2 is YFSETQ. The CDR3 length is 13 residues. Trimming took 5 bases from V and 14 from J, leaving 21 bases between them. The CDR3 DNA reads as TGCGCCAGCAGGGAGCAGGGGCGCAGAGACGCGTATTTT. Its translation: CASREQGRRDAYF.

There are many counts of this clonotype. V usage is TRBV29-1 and J usage is TRBJ2-1, with 8 bases that match TRBD2. In germline, CDR1 is SQVTM, CDR2 ANQGSEA. This CDR3 is built from 15 residues. The J segment lost 0 bases and the V segment lost 3 bases, leaving 4 bases of the junction unmatched. For the CDR3, the DNA is TGCAGCGTTGATTTAGCGGGAAGCTCCTACAATGAGCAGTTCTTC. Its translation is CSVDLAGSSYNEQFF.

The V call is TRBV29-1, the J call TRBJ2-5; the D gene could be TRBD1 or TRBD2 (6 bases each). V was trimmed by 5 bases and J by 2 bases, leaving 9 bases between them. The germline gives CDR1 SQVTM, CDR2 ANQGSEA. This CDR3 comprises 12 residues. CDR3 in amino acids: CSVKGGQETQYF. CDR3 DNA: TGCAGCGTTAAGGGGGGTCAAGAGACCCAGTACTTC.

The chain carries TRBV2 and TRBJ2-3; no clear D. Germline CDR1 is SNHLY and CDR2 is FYNNEI. The CDR3 sequence is 10 residues long. Trimming took off 6 bases at V and 9 bases at J, with 7 bases between the two ends. The CDR3 DNA is TGTGCCAGCAGGACCCAAACGCAGTATTTT. It specifies CASRTQTQYF.

This clonotype was detected a few times. One base away lies a much larger clone, so this may be a sequencing read error. The V and J genes are TRBV7-9 and TRBJ2-5; D is uncertain. V was shortened by 5 bases and J by 11 bases, with 9 bases between the two germline ends. Germline V gene sequence: CDR1 SEHNR, CDR2 FQNEAQ (reference sequence). CDR3 length equals 10 residues. The CDR3 DNA sequence: TGTGCCAGCAGCAAGAATGAGCAGTACTTC. Residues: CASSKNEQYF.

This clonotype was observed many times. With a much larger clone just one base away, this may be a read error. The CDR3 loop reads CASSLGLIEEDEQYF. CDR3 in DNA: TGCGCCAGCAGCTTGGGACTCATTGAGGAGGATGAGCAGTACTTC. This chain joins TRBV5-1 and TRBJ2-5; D is perhaps TRBD2 (5 bases). V was shortened by 0 bases and J by 11 bases, with 20 bases between the two germline ends. Germline loops: CDR1 SGHRS, CDR2 YFSETQ. The CDR3 covers 15 residues.

This clonotype was found many times. The gene calls are TRBV28 and TRBJ2-4; TRBD1 matches 8 bases. CDR3 size: 14 residues. V lost 5 bases, J lost 1 base, and 1 base stayed unmatched. The germline gives CDR1 MDHEN, CDR2 SYDVKM. CDR3 sequence: CASSRQGAKNIQYF. The CDR3 region has the DNA TGTGCCAGCAGTCGACAGGGGGCCAAAAACATTCAGTACTTC.

This clonotype showed up just once. The CDR3 loop is CASSPGTGGLFF. The DNA of the CDR3 is TGCGCCAGCAGCCCCGGGACAGGGGGACTGTTTTTT. This chain uses TRBV5-1 with TRBJ2-2, with 11 bases lining up with TRBD1. Germline V lookup: CDR1 SGHRS, CDR2 YFSETQ. This CDR3 contains 12 residues. The V gene end was trimmed by 4 bases and the J gene end by 14 bases; junction bases not matched to a gene: 4.

This clonotype has a handful of counts. The chain carries TRBV5-1 and TRBJ1-1; 7 bases agree with TRBD1. The CDR3 has 20 residues. Germline-derived CDR1 and CDR2 are SGHRS and YFSETQ. The J segment lost 7 bases and the V segment lost 0 bases, leaving 24 bases of the junction unmatched. In nucleotides, the CDR3 is TGCGCCAGCAGCTTGGCTGGCAGGGGGATGTCCCAACAGAATCGGGGTGAAGCTTTCTTT. Its translation is CASSLAGRGMSQQNRGEAFF.

This clonotype was observed a handful of times. The chain carries TRBV4-1 and TRBJ2-3; TRBD2 matches at 8 bases. The CDR3 is 13 amino acids. From germline, CDR1 is MGHRA and CDR2 YSYEKL. With V trimmed by 3 bases and J by 11 bases, 7 bases remained unmatched. Here the CDR3 reads CASSHNSGEEQYF. The CDR3, as DNA: TGCGCCAGCAGCCATAATAGCGGGGAAGAGCAGTATTTT.

This clonotype was seen more than once but under ten times. This sequence joins TRBV12-3 or TRBV12-4 and TRBJ1-2, with TRBD1 as a possible D gene (5 bases). This CDR3 region has 13 residues. Trimming stripped 7 bases from V and 4 bases from J, with 13 bases between. CDR3 DNA: TGTGCCAGCACCCTTCAGGGCACCTATGGCTACACCTTC. This codes for CASTLQGTYGYTF.

This clonotype was observed a few times. The V and J genes are TRBV20-1 and TRBJ2-1, with 8 nucleotides matching TRBD2. With 6 bases clipped from V and 3 bases from J, the junction kept 7 bases outside the gene matches. The CDR3 covers 14 residues. Germline values: CDR1 DFQATT, CDR2 SNEGSKA (reference sequence). This CDR3 reads CSAPPRGDYNEQFF. CDR3 sequence (DNA): TGCAGTGCCCCCCCGCGGGGGGACTACAATGAGCAGTTCTTC.

The chain combines TRBV28 with TRBJ1-1; D may be TRBD1 (6 bases). Germline V gene data show CDR1 as MDHEN and CDR2 as SYDVKM. Trimming removed 7 bases from V and 6 bases from J, with 15 bases in between. This CDR3 is built from 13 residues. CDR3 nucleotide sequence: TGTGCCAGCAATAGAGGGACATCCCCTGAAGCTTTCTTT. It is translated as CASNRGTSPEAFF.

This clonotype occurred once. The chain links TRBV7-3 to TRBJ2-2; D is uncertain. The germline gives CDR1 SGHTA, CDR2 FQGTGA. The CDR3 is 14 residues long. V lost 6 bases and J 5 bases, leaving 13 bases between the germline ends. The DNA for the CDR3 is TGTGCCAGCAGAATCTCGTGGGGAACCGGGGAGCTGTTTTTT. It translates to CASRISWGTGELFF.

The chain carries TRBV7-9 and TRBJ2-5, with D hard to call. The DNA matches TRBJ2-7 better at its end, which makes the J call doubtful. CDR1 is SEHNR, CDR2 FQNEAQ, per germline (reference sequence). The CDR3 totals 13 residues. The CDR3 here is CASSSRGPYEQYF. The CDR3 DNA follows: TGTGCCAGCAGCTCCCGTGGGCCCTACGAGCAGTACTTC.

In regard to this clonotype: This may arise from a read error, as a much more abundant clone is one base away. The chain combines TRBV12-3 or TRBV12-4 with TRBJ2-1; D tentatively fits TRBD1 or TRBD2 (5 bases each). This CDR3 is 13 amino acids long. CDR3 loop: CASSPGAYNGQFF. CDR3 sequence (DNA): TGTGCCAGCAGCCCCGGGGCCTACAATGGGCAGTTCTTC.

The V and J genes are TRBV9 and TRBJ1-1, with D possibly matching TRBD1 (6 bases). Germline values: CDR1 SGDLS, CDR2 YYNGEE. The CDR3 runs to 18 residues. Deletions cut 4 bases from V and 1 base from J, with 23 bases between. CDR3 in DNA: TGTGCCAGCAGCCCGGGAGGGGGACGACTTGGGAAGAACACTGAAGCTTTCTTT. It yields the protein CASSPGGGRLGKNTEAFF.

This clonotype was seen at least ten times. The chain uses TRBV20-1 and TRBJ2-1; either TRBD1 or TRBD2 may supply D (6 bases each). CDR1 DFQATT and CDR2 SNEGSKA come from the germline V gene (reference sequence). The CDR3 contains 16 residues. V lost 1 base to trimming and J lost 4 bases, with 17 bases between them. CDR3 sequence (DNA): TGCAGTGCTAGAGTATCAGAACGGGGGCTTTACAATGAGCAGTTCTTC. Amino acid sequence: CSARVSERGLYNEQFF.

As for this clonotype: This may be a read error: a much more frequent sequence differs by one nucleotide. This sequence joins TRBV11-2 and TRBJ2-1, with 12 bases that match TRBD2. There are 16 residues in the CDR3. J lost 8 bases, V lost 5 bases, and 10 bases had no gene match. The germline CDR1 and CDR2 sequences are SGHAT and FQNNGV. The CDR3 nucleotides are TGTGCCAGCAGCCCACTAGCGGGAGGAAATTACGATGAGCAGTTCTTC. As protein: CASSPLAGGNYDEQFF.

This clonotype turned up a few times. The junction does not match germline at one end; this may be a read error. The rearrangement joins TRBV2 to TRBJ2-5, with D unresolved. The CDR3 spans 13 residues. CDR1 SNHLY and CDR2 FYNNEI come from the germline V gene. The CDR3 coding sequence is TGTGCCAGCAGTGCCGACCTTCAAGGGACCCAGTACTTC. As protein: CASSADLQGTQYF.

The chain couples TRBV21-1 to TRBJ2-7; whether TRBD1, the table's D call, matches the DNA was not checked. TRBV21-1 is designated a pseudogene. There are 15 residues in the CDR3. The CDR3 here is CASSSGVPSSYEQYF. CDR3 coding DNA: TGTGCCAGCAGCAGCGGGGTCCCCAGCTCCTACGAGCAGTACTTC.